A single T cell receptor beta chain is shown here with its context. The source of the sample is a study of cytomegalovirus exposure and HLA in healthy donors. Turning to the study itself: Among the approximately 370 donors who were genotyped, 81% fell in the genetic ancestry cluster that is associated with self-reported Caucasian donors.

V lost 1 base to trimming and J lost 2 bases; unmatched junction nucleotides: 3. The CDR3 has 15 residues. Looked up from germline, CDR1 is SGHTA and CDR2 is FQGTGA. The primer mix had 60 Vbeta and 13 Jbeta primers. Data came from immunoSEQ multiplex PCR; TCRdb stores just in-frame clones and leaves some out. Counted here are around 140,000 clones, 75% to 90% occurring once; the ten biggest clones make up more than 1.5%. The source material was PBMCs. The rearrangement uses TRBV7-3 and TRBJ2-3; 7 bases match TRBD2. The sequence was obtained from a man between 35 and 55 years old in good health and CMV-seronegative. CDR3 residues: CASSLSGTTTDTQYF. CDR3 DNA sequence: TGTGCCAGCAGCTTAAGCGGGACTACCACAGATACGCAGTATTTT.